This T cell receptor (beta chain) is drawn from a study of cytomegalovirus exposure and HLA in healthy donors. Study-wide context: One earlier analysis, a look at about 179 million T cells, found roughly 110 million unique TCR beta sequences.

In the case of this clone: The antigen is unknown.

At the time of sampling, donors were nominally healthy, though unrecorded immune exposures were likely. The length of the CDR3 is 14 residues. Deletions cut 0 bases from V and 1 base from J, with 8 bases between. CDR1 is SGDLS and CDR2 is YYNGEE in the germline V gene. Study-wide results and caveats: Donor immune exposure was known only as CMV serostatus. Several of the most significant clusters appeared, in a later analysis, to be linked to common viral pathogens.

Vbeta (60) and Jbeta (13) primers were used in the PCR. Produced via immunoSEQ multiplex PCR; TCRdb's table is partial and in-frame only. The sample consists of 150,000 to 200,000 clones, roughly three quarters of them appearing once. The sequence came from a woman aged 40 to 50 in good health and CMV-seronegative. The sequencing input was PBMCs. The V gene is TRBV9, the J gene TRBJ2-7; no firm D call. CDR3 loop: CASSVGDLSYEQYF. CDR3 in DNA: TGTGCCAGCAGCGTAGGCGACTTATCCTACGAGCAGTACTTC.